These 6 T cell receptor beta chains were all obtained from the same sample, sequenced in a study of blood T cell repertoires in COVID-19. The assay was immunoSEQ multiplex PCR, and TCRdb's table has in-frame clones only and misses some. The sample consists of around 300,000 clones, 65% to 90% of them appearing once. The sequenced sample was peripheral blood. The receptors were gathered from a human donor in a cohort sampled during active COVID-19.

This chain joins TRBV14 and TRBJ2-7, with D possibly matching TRBD2 (6 bases). Germline CDR1 is SGHDN and CDR2 is FVKESK. This CDR3 contains 14 residues. The V gene lost 5 bases and the J gene lost 1 base, with 12 bases spanning the gap. CDR3 nucleotides: TGTGCCAGCAGCTTCTTGGGGGGTTCCTACGAGCAGTACTTC. Translating it yields CASSFLGGSYEQYF.

In its sample, this clone was seen a few times. V and J are TRBV2 and TRBJ1-5, with D unresolved. In germline, CDR1 is SNHLY, CDR2 FYNNEI. The CDR3 is made up of 16 amino acids. The V and J ends lost 1 base and 1 base respectively, with 11 bases between them. The CDR3 loop is CASSEERLRSNQPQHF. CDR3 nucleotide sequence: TGTGCCAGCAGTGAAGAGAGGCTTAGGAGCAATCAGCCCCAGCATTTT.

The rearrangement links TRBV4-1 to TRBJ2-7, with D perhaps TRBD2 (7 bases). V gave up 4 bases and J gave up 6 bases, with 16 bases separating them. The CDR3 totals 14 residues. Germline values: CDR1 MGHRA, CDR2 YSYEKL. CDR3 in DNA: TGCGCCAGCAGCCTCGGGGGGCATGGGAGCGAGCAGTACTTC. Amino acid sequence: CASSLGGHGSEQYF.

This chain joins TRBV6-5 and TRBJ2-7; maybe TRBD1 (6 bases). The CDR3 extends over 13 amino acids. Germline values: CDR1 MNHEY, CDR2 SVGAGI. Trimming cost V 6 bases and J 5 bases, with 14 bases left between them. The CDR3 protein is CASRKQGFHEQYF. The CDR3 region has the DNA TGTGCCAGCAGAAAACAGGGTTTCCACGAGCAGTACTTC.

J is TRBJ1-2 and V is TRBV24-1; 7 bases match TRBD1. There are 15 residues in the CDR3. CDR1 and CDR2 from the germline V gene are KGHDR and SFDVKD. V trimming: 4 bases; J trimming: 6 bases; junction bases outside the gene matches: 10. CDR3: CATSEARQGSHGYTF. The CDR3 DNA reads as TGTGCCACCAGTGAGGCTCGACAGGGTAGTCATGGCTACACCTTC.

The chain couples TRBV5-1 to TRBJ2-1; D possibly corresponds to TRBD2 (6 bases). The CDR3 loop spans 13 amino acids. Trimming took 0 bases from V and 8 from J, leaving 9 bases between them. Germline V CDR1 and CDR2: SGHRS, YFSETQ. The CDR3 protein is CASSLGWGDEQFF. For the CDR3, the DNA is TGCGCCAGCAGCTTGGGATGGGGGGATGAGCAGTTCTTC.